These 13 T cell receptor beta chains were all obtained from the same sample, sequenced in a study of neurological immune-mediated disorders. Each CDR3 protein is one row after TCRdb ran MiXCR on the 5' RACE reads. This table has roughly 41,000 distinct CDR3 sequences, roughly 10% appearing once. Time point denoted: technical triplicate 1. Sequences were obtained from PBMCs. The receptors here all came from a man aged 55 to 70 with HTLV-1-associated myelopathy (HAM/TSP).

The table lists this clonotype with many counts. This chain links TRBV29-1 with TRBJ2-3, with a possible D match to TRBD2 (5 bases). Germline V gene sequence: CDR1 SQVTM, CDR2 ANQGSEA. The CDR3 is 15 amino acids. Trimming took off 3 bases at V and 1 base at J, with 14 bases between the two ends. Written as DNA, the CDR3 is TGCAGCGTTGATGTACGGGGAGACGGCACAGATACGCAGTATTTT. Translation: CSVDVRGDGTDTQYF.

This clonotype has a count of ten or more. The V call is TRBV27, the J call TRBJ1-6, with unresolved D. Germline V CDR1 and CDR2: MNHEY, SMNVEV (reference sequence). The length of the CDR3 is 12 residues. Deletions cut 6 bases from V and 15 bases from J, with 15 bases between. This CDR3 is CASSSAGAGLHF. The DNA for the CDR3 is TGTGCCAGCAGCTCGGCAGGAGCTGGCCTCCACTTT.

This clonotype has ten or more counts. V and J are TRBV12-3 or TRBV12-4 and TRBJ2-2, with D perhaps matching TRBD2 (6 bases). Between the trimmed V and J ends, which lost 6 bases and 8 bases, there was a span of 10 bases. The CDR3 contains 12 residues. The CDR3 bases are TGTGCCAGCAGAGCTAGCGCTGGGGAGCTGTTTTTT. Translated, it gives CASRASAGELFF.

This clonotype has a count of ten or more. The chain has TRBV5-1 and TRBJ2-7; D gene uncertain. CDR1 SGHRS and CDR2 YFSETQ come from the germline V gene. Trimming removed 3 bases at V and 1 base at J, with 8 bases between. This CDR3 region has 13 residues. CDR3 amino acids: CASSYGSSYEQYF. The CDR3 DNA is TGCGCCAGCAGCTACGGCAGTTCCTACGAGCAGTACTTC.

This clonotype has a count of ten or more. The rearrangement links TRBV5-1 to TRBJ2-5, with D tentatively TRBD2 (5 bases). V was cut by 0 bases and J by 4 bases, with 13 bases left in between. This CDR3 spans 15 amino acids. CDR1 SGHRS and CDR2 YFSETQ come from the germline V gene. The DNA for the CDR3 is TGCGCCAGCAGCTTGGTGCCCAGCGGTACAGAGACCCAGTACTTC. Protein product: CASSLVPSGTETQYF.

This clonotype has ten or more counts. The chain couples TRBV27 to TRBJ1-4; tentatively, D is TRBD1 (5 bases). Germline V gene data show CDR1 as MNHEY and CDR2 as SMNVEV (reference sequence). The CDR3 is made up of 14 amino acids. V was clipped by 2 bases and J by 6 bases, with 10 bases between them. For the CDR3, the DNA is TGTGCCAGCAGTTTAATGGGGGGGGATGAAAAACTGTTTTTT. This codes for CASSLMGGDEKLFF.

This clonotype occurred many times. The chain employs TRBV5-1 and TRBJ2-1; no definite D call. This CDR3 has 13 amino acids. V was shortened by 1 base and J by 7 bases, with 9 bases between the two germline ends. The germline V gene encodes CDR1 SGHRS and CDR2 YFSETQ. The CDR3 DNA is TGCGCCAGCAGCTTGCCCGATAATAATGAGCAGTTCTTC. Protein: CASSLPDNNEQFF. Drawing the rest from reference TRBV5-1 and TRBJ2-1, the complete variable domain is KAGVTQTPRYLIKTRGQQVTLSCSPISGHRSVSWYQQTPGQGLQFLFEYFSETQRNKGNFPGRFSGRQFSNSRSEMNVSTLELGDSALYLCASSLPDNNEQFFGPGTRLTVL.

The chain couples TRBV6-5 to TRBJ2-2; D not resolved. The CDR3 contains 12 residues. V lost 11 bases and J 6 bases, leaving 13 bases between the germline ends. The germline V gene encodes CDR1 MNHEY and CDR2 SVGAGI. This chain's CDR3 is CARRYSAGELFF. Here the CDR3 DNA reads TGTGCCCGCCGTTACTCGGCCGGGGAGCTGTTTTTT.

This clonotype was seen once. The V and J genes are TRBV28 and TRBJ1-4; tentative D call: TRBD1 (6 bases). Germline V gives CDR1 MDHEN, CDR2 SYDVKM. This CDR3 has 14 amino acids. V was clipped by 2 bases and J by 5 bases, with 9 bases between them. The CDR3 region has the DNA TGTGCCAGCAGTTTAGGAGGGGGGAATGAAAAACTGTTTTTT. Residues: CASSLGGGNEKLFF.

This rearrangement joins TRBV27 to TRBJ2-2; D is perhaps TRBD1 (5 bases). The CDR3 is 14 amino acids. The V gene lost 5 bases and the J gene lost 0 bases, with 7 bases spanning the gap. CDR1 and CDR2 (germline): MNHEY, SMNVEV (reference sequence). The CDR3 reads CASSDSPNTGELFF. CDR3 coding DNA: TGTGCCAGCAGTGACAGCCCGAACACCGGGGAGCTGTTTTTT.

This clonotype has at least ten counts. This rearrangement joins TRBV9 to TRBJ2-7; possible D gene TRBD2, 6 bases. The CDR3 is 16 amino acids. Trimming cost V 0 bases and J 2 bases, with 15 bases left between them. CDR1 and CDR2 from the germline V gene are SGDLS and YYNGEE. The CDR3 here is CASSVAGGVGPYEQYF. The CDR3 coding sequence is TGTGCCAGCAGCGTAGCAGGCGGGGTAGGACCCTACGAGCAGTACTTC. Full variable domain (missing parts from reference TRBV9 and TRBJ2-7): DSGVTQTPKHLITATGQRVTLRCSPRSGDLSVYWYQQSLDQGLQFLIQYYNGEERAKGNILERFSAQQFPDLHSELNLSSLELGDSALYFCASSVAGGVGPYEQYFGPGTRLTVT.

This clonotype was seen many times. The chain joins TRBV3-1 to TRBJ1-1; tentative D call: TRBD1 (5 bases). The germline V gene encodes CDR1 LGHDT and CDR2 YNNKEL (reference sequence). CDR3 length: 15 residues. Trimming left V 4 bases short and J 1 base short, with 13 bases between. The CDR3 spells CASSPFLDRNTEAFF. For the CDR3, the DNA is TGTGCCAGCAGCCCCTTCCTCGACAGGAACACTGAAGCTTTCTTT.

This clonotype was recorded at least ten times. The chain is built from TRBV19 and TRBJ2-1; TRBD2 agrees at 9 bases. V was clipped by 4 bases and J by 6 bases; unmatched bases: 10. The CDR3 totals 16 residues. Germline-derived CDR1 and CDR2 are LNHDA and SQIVND (reference sequence). CDR3 DNA sequence: TGTGCCAGTAGTAAGTCCGGGACTAGCATCGCCAATGAGCAGTTCTTC. It yields the protein CASSKSGTSIANEQFF.